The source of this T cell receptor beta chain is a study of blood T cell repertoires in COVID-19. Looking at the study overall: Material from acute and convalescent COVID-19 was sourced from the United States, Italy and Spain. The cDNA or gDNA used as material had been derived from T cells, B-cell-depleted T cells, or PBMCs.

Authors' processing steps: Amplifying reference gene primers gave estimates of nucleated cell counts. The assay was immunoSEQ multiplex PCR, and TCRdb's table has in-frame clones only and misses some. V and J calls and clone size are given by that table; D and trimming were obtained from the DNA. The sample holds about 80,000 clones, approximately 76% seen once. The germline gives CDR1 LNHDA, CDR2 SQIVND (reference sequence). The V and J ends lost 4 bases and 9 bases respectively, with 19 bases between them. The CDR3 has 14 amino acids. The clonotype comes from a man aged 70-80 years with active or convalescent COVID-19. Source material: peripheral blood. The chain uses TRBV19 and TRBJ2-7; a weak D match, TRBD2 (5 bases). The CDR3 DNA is TGTGCCAGTAGTAAACCCGTTCCCTCCGAGGGGCAGTACTTC. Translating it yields CASSKPVPSEGQYF.